Sequencing of this T cell receptor (beta chain) was carried out in a study of blood T cell repertoires in COVID-19 (dated by TCRdb to about 2020). Describing the broader study: Samples covering the acute and convalescent phases of COVID-19 were provided by collaborators in the United States, Italy and Spain. HLA class I and class II types, where available, came from metadata supplied by the sample provider rather than from assay-based typing. Subjects who had been exposed to COVID-19, were actively infected with it, or had recovered from it provided the deeply sampled blood TCRbeta repertoires that made up the dataset. The material from the prospective study consisted of cDNA or gDNA derived from T cells, B-cell-depleted T cells, or PBMCs. A freely available public database, intended as a resource for researchers studying the immune response to SARS-CoV-2, is where the repertoires were released. Samples were obtained from the ongoing ImmuneRACE study (first 160 participants) and from over 1,000 subjects provided by 6 global collaborators. Nearly every sample came with metadata listing a de-identified subject ID, COVID-19 status, age in years and sex.

Beyond this particular receptor, the publication reports: The quantity of clinical and demographic metadata differed by source and by participant and was supplied without curation.

Turning to this clone: The antigen it recognizes is unknown. No base-level quality is on record; no much larger clone is a single base apart.

Each collaborating institution followed its own protocols to collect whole blood in K2EDTA tubes. For TCRbeta analysis, collaborators shipped samples as frozen whole blood, isolated PBMCs, or DNA extracted from either of those sample types. CDR1 and CDR2 are read off the germline V gene as SGHTA and FQGTGA. V gives up 0 bases and J gives up 5 bases, and the segment between their germline ends measures 10 bases. There are 15 amino acids in the CDR3, from cysteine to phenylalanine inclusive. The retained sequence is limited to the CDR3, 45 bases, with the frame set at the first base. The immunoSEQ Assay, a bias-controlled multiplex PCR, was used to amplify TCRbeta CDR3 regions from genomic DNA. As for how the authors treated the data: Within the assay, amplification of reference gene primers was used to estimate how many nucleated cells each sample contained. To quantify the absolute abundance of each unique TCRbeta CDR3 rearrangement, sequence reads were collapsed and filtered. For each sample, productive Simpson clonality was calculated as the square root of Simpson's diversity index over productive rearrangements. TCRdb re-hosts the immuneACCESS table, in-frame sequences only. Its copies lack some clones; in the studies checked, an unresolved V gene accounts for under half of them, and the cause for the rest is not known. From that table come the V and J calls and clone size; the DNA was used to work out D and trimming. This sample holds fewer than 400,000 clones; about 85% were observed only once. The ten largest clones represent around 3.4% of the sample.

The V gene is TRBV7-3 and the J gene is TRBJ2-2; the D gene is not confidently resolved. Sequencing used peripheral blood. The sequence derives from a woman younger than 35 with acute or convalescent COVID-19. The CDR3 has the sequence CASSLTFDGTGELFF. The DNA reads TGTGCCAGCAGCTTAACGTTTGACGGGACCGGGGAGCTGTTTTTT. Where the CDR3 stops, the reference TRBV7-3 and TRBJ2-2 genes take over; the full variable domain is GAGVSQTPSNKVTEKGKYVELRCDPISGHTALYWYRQSLGQGPEFLIYFQGTGAADDSGLPNDRFFAVRPEGSVSTLKIQRTERGDSAVYLCASSLTFDGTGELFFGEGSRLTVL.